This TCR beta chain was observed in a study of T cells after yellow fever vaccination. CDR3 length equals 14 residues. V gave up 5 bases and J gave up 7 bases; unmatched junction bases: 9. CDR1 is SGHTA, CDR2 FQGNSA, per germline. Template switching by 5'RACE produced TCR cDNA, adding a universal primer site and UMIs. Each CDR3 protein is one row after TCRdb ran MiXCR on the 5' RACE reads. The sample consists of about 350,000 distinct CDR3 sequences, roughly an eighth of them appearing once. Points from the study as a whole: Only a small proportion of the clonotypes turned up in both the CD4 and the CD8 compartments, likely arising from convergent recombination.

Only a few counts were recorded for this clonotype. Its antigen is unknown. The clonotype originates from a man aged 18 to 30 who received the YFV17D yellow fever vaccine. V and J are TRBV7-2 and TRBJ2-5; 8 bases line up with TRBD2. The material was CD4+ T cells sorted from PBMCs, obtained 15 days after the yellow fever booster vaccination. The CDR3, as DNA: TGTGCCAGCAGCGCTCCCGGGGGGGCTGGGACCCAGTACTTC. Its translation is CASSAPGGAGTQYF.